The 10 T cell receptor beta chains below were found in one sample sequenced in a study of cytomegalovirus exposure and HLA in healthy donors. A multiplex PCR was run with 60 Vbeta primers and 13 Jbeta primers. Method: immunoSEQ multiplex PCR; TCRdb's copy keeps in-frame clones and lacks some. The table has under 200,000 clones, 80% seen once. Sequences were obtained from PBMCs. These receptors were obtained from a man aged 35 to 55 in good health and CMV-seronegative.

V usage is TRBV11-3 and J usage is TRBJ2-7, with D unresolved. This CDR3 is 13 amino acids long. The V end was cut by 5 bases, the J end by 10 bases, with 18 bases between. The germline gives CDR1 SGHNT, CDR2 YENEEA. CDR3 sequence (DNA): TGTGCCAGCAGCGCCAGCGTTTTGGAGAAACAGTACTTC. This translates into CASSASVLEKQYF.

The chain employs TRBV5-4 and TRBJ2-7; D not certain. The CDR3 is 14 residues long. V was trimmed by 0 bases and J by 1 base, leaving 8 bases between them. The germline V gene has CDR1 SGHNT and CDR2 YYREEE (reference sequence). The CDR3 is CASSLVPGSYEQYF. In DNA form, the CDR3 reads TGTGCCAGCAGCTTGGTCCCAGGTTCCTACGAGCAGTACTTC.

The chain is built from TRBV5-1 and TRBJ1-1; 10 nucleotides agree with TRBD1. There are 15 residues in the CDR3. Trimming cost V 3 bases and J 3 bases; bases outside gene matches: 5. Germline lookup yields CDR1 SGHRS and CDR2 YFSETQ. The DNA of the CDR3 is TGCGCCAGCAGCTCGGGGACAGGGGAGGACACTGAAGCTTTCTTT. It is translated as CASSSGTGEDTEAFF.

The chain combines TRBV19 with TRBJ2-5; no firm D call. The CDR3 is 17 amino acids. The germline gives CDR1 LNHDA, CDR2 SQIVND (reference sequence). Trimming cost V 3 bases and J 4 bases, with 21 bases left between them. In DNA, the CDR3 is TGTGCCAGTAGTATTTTGGGCCTTAGTGGCAGCAGAGAGACCCAGTACTTC. Translating it yields CASSILGLSGSRETQYF.

This sequence joins TRBV9 and TRBJ1-5; D gene ambiguous. V lost 4 bases to trimming and J lost 7 bases, with 9 bases between them. The CDR3 runs 12 residues. CDR1 SGDLS and CDR2 YYNGEE come from the germline V gene. The CDR3, as DNA: TGTGCCAGCAGCCCCCCTCGGCAGCCCCAGCATTTT. Translating it yields CASSPPRQPQHF.

The chain has TRBV7-2 and TRBJ1-3, with D unclear. Germline values: CDR1 SGHTA, CDR2 FQGNSA. CDR3 length equals 12 residues. Trimming pared 5 bases from V and 5 bases from J, leaving 7 bases between. CDR3 nucleotide sequence: TGTGCCAGCAGCCAACAGCGAAACACCATATATTTT. Its translation: CASSQQRNTIYF.

The CDR3: CASSLVGLAADTQYF. CDR3 nucleotide sequence: TGTGCCAGCAGCTTAGTTGGACTAGCTGCAGATACGCAGTATTTT. This chain links TRBV11-3 with TRBJ2-3; 8 bases match TRBD2. V dropped 1 base and J dropped 4; count of bases not matched to a gene: 4. The CDR3 covers 15 residues. In germline, CDR1 is SGHNT, CDR2 YENEEA.

This clone was counted only a few times. The V gene is TRBV11-3, the J gene TRBJ1-2; 8 bases map to TRBD1. This CDR3 has 15 residues. The germline CDR1 and CDR2 sequences are SGHNT and YENEEA. The junction had 9 bases not matched to a gene; V was cut back by 5 bases and J by 4 bases. The CDR3 nucleotides are TGTGCCAGCAGCCAATCGGACAGGGTCGGCTATGGCTACACCTTC. Residues: CASSQSDRVGYGYTF.

J is TRBJ2-7 and V is TRBV18; 7 bases fit TRBD2. V lost 10 bases to trimming and J lost 6 bases; unmatched junction nucleotides: 12. In germline, CDR1 is KGHSH, CDR2 LQKENI. The CDR3 contains 13 residues. The CDR3 loop reads CATSPGGRGEQYF. DNA of the CDR3: TGTGCCACCTCTCCGGGGGGACGTGGCGAGCAGTACTTC.

The chain's CDR3 is CSVVETPTLYTQYF. Written as DNA, the CDR3 is TGCAGCGTTGTAGAAACCCCGACTCTTTATACGCAGTATTTT. V and J are TRBV29-1 and TRBJ2-3; D is unclear. The CDR3 length is 14 residues. The germline V gene encodes CDR1 SQVTM and CDR2 ANQGSEA. Trimming cost V 4 bases and J 7 bases, with 18 bases left between them.